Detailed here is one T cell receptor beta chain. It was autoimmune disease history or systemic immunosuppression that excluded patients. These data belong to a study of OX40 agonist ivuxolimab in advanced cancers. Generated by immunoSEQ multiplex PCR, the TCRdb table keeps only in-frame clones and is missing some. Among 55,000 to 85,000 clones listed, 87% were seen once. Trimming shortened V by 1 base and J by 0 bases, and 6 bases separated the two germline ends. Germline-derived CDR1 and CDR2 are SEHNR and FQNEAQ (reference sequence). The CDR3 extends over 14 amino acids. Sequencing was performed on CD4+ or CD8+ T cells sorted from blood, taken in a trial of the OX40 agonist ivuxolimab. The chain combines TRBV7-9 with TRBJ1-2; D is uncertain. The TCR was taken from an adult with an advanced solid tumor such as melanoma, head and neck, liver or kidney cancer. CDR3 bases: TGTGCCAGCAGCTTAGAACCGACTAACTATGGCTACACCTTC. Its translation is CASSLEPTNYGYTF.